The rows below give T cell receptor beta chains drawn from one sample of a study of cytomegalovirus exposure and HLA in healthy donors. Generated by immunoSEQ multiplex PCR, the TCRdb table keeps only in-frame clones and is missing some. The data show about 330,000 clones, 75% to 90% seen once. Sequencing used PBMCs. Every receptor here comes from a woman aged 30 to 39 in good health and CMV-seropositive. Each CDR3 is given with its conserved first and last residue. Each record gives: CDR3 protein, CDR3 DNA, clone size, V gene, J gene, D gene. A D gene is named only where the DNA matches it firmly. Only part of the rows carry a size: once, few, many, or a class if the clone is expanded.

CDR3: CASSYSGQGSYEQYF
DNA: TGTGCCAGCAGCTATTCGGGACAGGGCTCCTACGAGCAGTACTTC
size: many
V: TRBV5-4
J: TRBJ2-7
D: TRBD1

CDR3: CASSESGAGGSTDTQYF
DNA: TGCGCCAGCAGTGAGTCGGGAGCGGGGGGGAGCACAGATACGCAGTATTTT
size: .
V: TRBV10-1
J: TRBJ2-3
D: TRBD2

CDR3: CASSYSVGGYEQYF
DNA: TGTGCCAGCAGTTACTCGGTCGGCGGCTACGAGCAGTACTTC
size: .
V: TRBV6-5
J: TRBJ2-7
D: .

CDR3: CASRRDTRAFF
DNA: TGTGCCAGCAGGAGGGACACCAGGGCTTTCTTT
size: .
V: TRBV28
J: TRBJ1-1
D: .

CDR3: CASSSPDATDTQYF
DNA: TGTGCCAGCAGTTCACCGGATGCCACAGATACGCAGTATTTT
size: .
V: TRBV28
J: TRBJ2-3
D: .

CDR3: CASSLGGGARYEQYF
DNA: TGTGCCAGCAGCCTCGGTGGGGGGGCGAGGTACGAGCAGTACTTC
size: .
V: TRBV28
J: TRBJ2-7
D: .

CDR3: CASSPAGEVYEQYF
DNA: TGTGCCAGCTCTCCGGCGGGAGAGGTCTACGAGCAGTACTTC
size: .
V: TRBV5-4
J: TRBJ2-7
D: TRBD2

CDR3: CASSGAEWPQYF
DNA: TGTGCCAGCAGTGGGGCTGAGTGGCCCCAGTATTTT
size: .
V: TRBV25-1
J: TRBJ2-3
D: .

CDR3: CASSLVRVSTDTQYF
DNA: TGTGCCAGCAGCTTAGTGAGGGTTAGCACAGATACGCAGTATTTT
size: .
V: TRBV7-2
J: TRBJ2-3
D: .

CDR3: CASAGTSGPRISYNEQFF
DNA: TGTGCCAGCGCCGGGACTAGCGGCCCACGCATCTCCTACAATGAGCAGTTCTTC
size: .
V: TRBV7-6
J: TRBJ2-1
D: TRBD2

CDR3: CSAEGQNTIYF
DNA: TGCAGTGCTGAGGGACAGAACACCATATATTTT
size: .
V: TRBV20-1
J: TRBJ1-3
D: TRBD1

CDR3: CASSLGRVDRLNYGYTF
DNA: TGTGCCAGCAGCTTGGGCCGAGTAGACAGGCTGAACTATGGCTACACCTTC
size: .
V: TRBV5-6
J: TRBJ1-2
D: .

CDR3: CASSGLGEQYF
DNA: TGTGCCAGCTCGGGCCTGGGGGAGCAGTACTTC
size: .
V: TRBV7-9
J: TRBJ2-7
D: .

CDR3: CASSLRWGGKGYTF
DNA: TGTGCCAGCAGTTTACGTTGGGGGGGCAAGGGCTACACCTTC
size: .
V: TRBV28
J: TRBJ1-2
D: .

CDR3: CASSFGGGDQETQYF
DNA: TGTGCCAGCAGTTTTGGAGGGGGCGACCAAGAGACCCAGTACTTC
size: .
V: TRBV27
J: TRBJ2-5
D: .

CDR3: CASSYQGQMTEQYF
DNA: TGTGCCAGCAGTTACCAGGGACAGATGACCGAGCAGTACTTC
size: .
V: TRBV6-5
J: TRBJ2-7
D: TRBD1

CDR3: CASSSTPGLAKNIQYF
DNA: TGCGCCAGCAGCTCAACCCCGGGACTAGCCAAAAACATTCAGTACTTC
size: .
V: TRBV5-1
J: TRBJ2-4
D: .

CDR3: CASSRGTSGSSREQYF
DNA: TGTGCCAGCAGTCGGGGGACTAGCGGGAGTTCTAGGGAGCAGTACTTC
size: once
V: TRBV27
J: TRBJ2-7
D: TRBD2

CDR3: CASSLTGNPYEQYF
DNA: TGTGCCAGCAGCTTGACAGGGAACCCCTACGAGCAGTACTTC
size: .
V: TRBV5-6
J: TRBJ2-7
D: .

CDR3: CASSIRGSNQPQHF
DNA: TGTGCCAGTAGTATTCGAGGGAGCAATCAGCCCCAGCATTTT
size: .
V: TRBV19
J: TRBJ1-5
D: .

CDR3: CASSVATSGKETQYF
DNA: TGTGCCAGCAGCGTAGCTACTAGCGGCAAAGAGACCCAGTACTTC
size: .
V: TRBV9
J: TRBJ2-5
D: TRBD2

CDR3: CASSLYAGDDEQYF
DNA: TGTGCCAGCAGCTTATACGCAGGGGACGACGAGCAGTACTTC
size: few
V: TRBV7-8
J: TRBJ2-7
D: .

CDR3: CASSLEGGFTGELFF
DNA: TGTGCCAGCAGCTTAGAAGGGGGGTTCACCGGGGAGCTGTTTTTT
size: once
V: TRBV7-2
J: TRBJ2-2
D: .

CDR3: CASSLTEQDPEAFF
DNA: TGTGCCAGCAGCTTAACAGAACAGGACCCTGAAGCTTTCTTT
size: .
V: TRBV7-3
J: TRBJ1-1
D: .

CDR3: CASSGGSYEQYF
DNA: TGTGCCAGCAGTGGGGGATCCTACGAGCAGTACTTC
size: few
V: TRBV27
J: TRBJ2-7
D: .

CDR3: CASSSAPGGTYGYTF
DNA: TGTGCCAGCAGTTCCGCCCCCGGGGGGACCTATGGCTACACCTTC
size: .
V: TRBV28
J: TRBJ1-2
D: .

CDR3: CASSLRAQETQYF
DNA: TGTGCCAGCAGTTTACGGGCCCAAGAGACCCAGTACTTC
size: .
V: TRBV27
J: TRBJ2-5
D: .

CDR3: CASSQAGGETYEQYF
DNA: TGCGCCAGCAGCCAGGCGGGGGGGGAGACCTACGAGCAGTACTTC
size: .
V: TRBV4-3
J: TRBJ2-7
D: TRBD2

CDR3: CASSQAKGQANSGANVLTF
DNA: TGTGCCAGCAGCCAAGCAAAGGGACAGGCGAACTCTGGGGCCAACGTCCTGACTTTC
size: few
V: TRBV4-2
J: TRBJ2-6
D: TRBD1

CDR3: CASSNGPTYEQYF
DNA: TGTGCCAGCAGCAACGGACCCACCTACGAGCAGTACTTC
size: .
V: TRBV27
J: TRBJ2-7
D: .

CDR3: CAWRSGGSTDTQYF
DNA: TGTGCCTGGAGGAGTGGGGGTAGCACAGATACGCAGTATTTT
size: .
V: TRBV30
J: TRBJ2-3
D: .

CDR3: CASSPGASGSGEQYF
DNA: TGTGCCAGCAGCCCCGGGGCTAGCGGGAGCGGCGAGCAGTACTTC
size: .
V: TRBV11-3
J: TRBJ2-7
D: TRBD2

CDR3: CASSHTRATGGEDYGYTF
DNA: TGTGCCAGCAGCCACACGCGGGCAACAGGGGGCGAGGACTATGGCTACACCTTC
size: .
V: TRBV7-9
J: TRBJ1-2
D: TRBD1

CDR3: CASSSPGTGPNYGYTF
DNA: TGTGCCAGCAGTTCCCCCGGGACAGGACCTAACTATGGCTACACCTTC
size: .
V: TRBV6-6
J: TRBJ1-2
D: TRBD1

CDR3: CATGKGGKNTGELFF
DNA: TGTGCCACCGGGAAGGGCGGGAAGAACACCGGGGAGCTGTTTTTT
size: .
V: TRBV15
J: TRBJ2-2
D: .

CDR3: CASSSGQYNEQFF
DNA: TGTGCCAGCAGTTCGGGGCAGTACAATGAGCAGTTCTTC
size: .
V: TRBV28
J: TRBJ2-1
D: .

CDR3: CATSGPRNEQFF
DNA: TGTGCCACCAGCGGACCAAGGAATGAGCAGTTCTTC
size: .
V: TRBV15
J: TRBJ2-1
D: .

CDR3: CASSPLLNSLKTQYF
DNA: TGTGCCAGCAGCCCTCTACTGAACTCTTTGAAGACCCAGTACTTC
size: .
V: TRBV28
J: TRBJ2-5
D: .

CDR3: CAWRGRSARPTGELFF
DNA: TGTGCCTGGAGAGGGCGATCGGCAAGACCCACCGGGGAGCTGTTTTTT
size: .
V: TRBV30
J: TRBJ2-2
D: .

CDR3: CASLAGVQRSLHF
DNA: TGTGCCAGTCTGGCCGGGGTCCAAAGGTCCCTCCACTTT
size: .
V: TRBV28
J: TRBJ1-6
D: .

CDR3: CATNLRGSNEQFF
DNA: TGTGCCACAAACCTACGCGGGAGCAATGAGCAGTTCTTC
size: .
V: TRBV15
J: TRBJ2-1
D: TRBD2

CDR3: CSVGTSDNEQFF
DNA: TGCAGCGTCGGGACTAGCGACAATGAGCAGTTCTTC
size: .
V: TRBV29-1
J: TRBJ2-1
D: TRBD2